Below are 14 T cell receptor beta chains sequenced from a single sample in a study of human T cells and chemical hapten exposure. Using its own MiXCR run on the RACE reads, TCRdb lists one record per CDR3 protein. The table records approximately 84,000 distinct CDR3 sequences, roughly 10% of them present only once. The time point here: patch test 2, 6 weeks after DPC sensitization. Treatment: therapeutic diphenylcyclopropenone sensitization with weekly scalp DPC. Specimen: whole blood, collected in connection with sensitization to the hapten diphenylcyclopropenone (DPC). Source of these receptors: a woman in her twenties or thirties with alopecia areata. Some clones in this sample may be carry-over from other donors' samples.

This clonotype was observed at least ten times. The genes are TRBV7-2 and TRBJ1-2, with 8 positions matching TRBD1. Germline V gives CDR1 SGHTA, CDR2 FQGNSA. Germline trimming cut 1 base from V and 2 bases from J; bases unmatched to any gene: 3. The CDR3 consists of 15 residues. Written as DNA, the CDR3 is TGTGCCAGCAGCTTAGGGTCAGGGGGCAACTATGGCTACACCTTC. This encodes CASSLGSGGNYGYTF.

The sample holds many counts of this clonotype. This sequence joins TRBV7-9 and TRBJ2-1; a weak D match, TRBD2 (7 bases). From germline, CDR1 is SEHNR and CDR2 FQNEAQ (reference sequence). Trimming removed 5 bases from V and 8 bases from J, with 22 bases in between. The CDR3 is 16 residues long. This chain's CDR3 is CASSPRGGGPVYEQFF. CDR3 DNA sequence: TGTGCCAGCAGCCCCCGGGGAGGGGGTCCGGTCTATGAGCAGTTCTTC.

This clonotype was seen at least ten times. V and J are TRBV2 and TRBJ1-5; D gene uncertain. The germline V gene has CDR1 SNHLY and CDR2 FYNNEI. The V gene lost 5 bases and the J gene lost 0 bases, with 11 bases spanning the gap. The CDR3 sequence is 15 residues long. The CDR3 coding sequence is TGTGCCAGCAGTCCCCTTGAACCTAGCAATCAGCCCCAGCATTTT. Translating it yields CASSPLEPSNQPQHF.

This clonotype was detected only a few times. The genes are TRBV29-1 and TRBJ2-1; D may be TRBD2 (6 bases). V was pared by 1 base and J by 8 bases, with 12 bases between. This CDR3 has 13 amino acids. Germline CDR1 and CDR2: SQVTM and ANQGSEA. The CDR3 nucleotides read TGCAGCGTTGAAGCGCGGGGATGGGATGAGCAGTTCTTC. This sequence encodes CSVEARGWDEQFF.

This clonotype has a count of ten or more. CDR3: CASSPSQGAGFGNTIYF. CDR3 coding DNA: TGTGCCAGCTCACCAAGCCAGGGGGCCGGTTTTGGAAACACCATATATTTT. The chain couples TRBV18 to TRBJ1-3; 8 nucleotides align to TRBD1. The CDR3 loop spans 17 amino acids. J gave up 3 bases and V 2 bases, and 9 bases lay outside the gene matches. Germline lookup yields CDR1 KGHSH and CDR2 LQKENI.

The V and J genes are TRBV4-2 and TRBJ1-5; no clear D. This CDR3 comprises 16 residues. Germline V gene lookup returns CDR1 LGHNA and CDR2 YNFKEQ. With 0 bases removed from V and 3 bases from J, the gap between germline ends came to 12 bases. The CDR3 DNA follows: TGTGCCAGCAGCCAAGATCCGGGTAATCACAATCAGCCCCAGCATTTT. This translates into CASSQDPGNHNQPQHF.

This clonotype was observed many times. The rearrangement joins TRBV4-2 to TRBJ1-6; no firm D call. The V gene's germline CDR1 is LGHNA and CDR2 YNFKEQ. CDR3 length: 15 residues. Between the trimmed V and J ends, which lost 4 bases and 5 bases, there was a span of 12 bases. The CDR3 DNA reads as TGTGCCAGCAGCCCCCAGGCCACTGATAATTCACCCCTCCACTTT. The encoded protein is CASSPQATDNSPLHF.

This clonotype was detected many times. The rearrangement uses TRBV29-1 and TRBJ2-7, with 8 bases matching TRBD1. This CDR3 contains 15 residues. V trimming: 1 base; J trimming: 4 bases; junction bases outside the gene matches: 9. The germline V gene has CDR1 SQVTM and CDR2 ANQGSEA. The CDR3 spells CSVEGYTGTGYEQYF. The CDR3 nucleotides read TGCAGCGTTGAAGGATACACCGGGACAGGATACGAGCAGTACTTC.

This clonotype has only a few counts. The chain carries TRBV12-3 or TRBV12-4 and TRBJ2-7, with 8 bases identical to TRBD2. Trimming removed 4 bases from V and 3 bases from J; junction bases left unmatched: 5. This CDR3 region has 14 residues. CDR3 DNA: TGTGCCAGCAGTTCGGCGGGGGGATTCTACGAGCAGTACTTC. Translation gives CASSSAGGFYEQYF.

CDR3 loop: CASKQGAREHEQYF. The DNA for the CDR3 is TGCGCCAGTAAGCAGGGGGCGCGGGAGCACGAGCAGTACTTC. The V gene is TRBV5-1, the J gene TRBJ2-7, with D perhaps TRBD1 (8 bases). Germline V gene data show CDR1 as SGHRS and CDR2 as YFSETQ. V was cut by 8 bases and J by 5 bases, with 20 bases left in between. The CDR3 is 14 residues long.

There are many counts of this clonotype. The chain uses TRBV5-1 and TRBJ2-1, with TRBD2 matching over 16 bases. CDR1 is SGHRS, CDR2 YFSETQ, per germline. The length of the CDR3 is 17 residues. Trimming at V came to 4 bases and at J to 10 bases, leaving 11 bases not matched to a gene. This chain's CDR3 is CASSTGQGLAGGREQFF. The CDR3 DNA sequence: TGCGCCAGCAGCACCGGGCAGGGACTAGCGGGAGGGAGGGAGCAGTTCTTC.

There are many counts of this clonotype. The rearrangement uses TRBV11-2 and TRBJ2-3, with TRBD1 matching 8 bases. The CDR3 contains 17 residues. In germline, CDR1 is SGHAT, CDR2 FQNNGV. V shed 0 bases, J shed 5 bases, and the junction held 10 bases outside the gene matches. This chain's CDR3 is CASSLDSQGARGDTQYF. In DNA, the CDR3 is TGTGCCAGCAGCTTAGATTCCCAGGGGGCGCGGGGAGATACGCAGTATTTT.

The chain is built from TRBV28 and TRBJ1-1; D is unresolved. CDR1 and CDR2 from the germline V gene are MDHEN and SYDVKM. V was trimmed by 5 bases and J by 0 bases, leaving 7 bases between them. The CDR3 is made up of 13 amino acids. The CDR3 sequence is CASSEGLNTEAFF. The CDR3 DNA reads TGTGCCAGCAGTGAGGGCCTGAACACTGAAGCTTTCTTT.

The table lists this clonotype with many counts. The V call is TRBV7-2, the J call TRBJ1-2, with D hard to call. The CDR3 totals 14 residues. Germline CDR1 SGHTA, CDR2 FQGNSA. V lost 7 bases and J 4 bases, leaving 16 bases between the germline ends. The CDR3 bases are TGTGCCAGCACCCTAGTGGGAAAAGCCTATGGCTACACCTTC. Translating it yields CASTLVGKAYGYTF.